This T cell receptor beta chain stems from a study of blood T cell repertoires in COVID-19. For the study at large: The study drew acute and convalescent COVID-19 samples from the United States, Italy and Spain. Sources were T cells, B-cell-depleted T cells, or PBMCs; the material itself was cDNA or gDNA.

This clone has only a few counts. Enrolled during active infection, Seattle patients were then followed longitudinally. Original processing methods: Reference gene primer amplification gave estimated nucleated cell counts. Profiling relied on immunoSEQ multiplex PCR, and the TCRdb table lists in-frame clones only, not all of them. That table supplies the V and J calls and clone size; D and trimming were determined from the DNA. The table records 250,000 to 350,000 clones, 86% of them present only once. The CDR3 runs to 17 residues. Germline-derived CDR1 and CDR2 are SGHRS and YFSETQ. V lost 4 bases, J lost 1 base, and 3 bases stayed unmatched.

Sequenced input: peripheral blood. This TCR came from a woman in her 70s with COVID-19, enrolled during active disease. V and J are TRBV5-1 and TRBJ2-2; 14 bases agree with TRBD2. The CDR3 coding sequence is TGCGCCAGCAGCACAGGACTAGCGGGGGGGAACACCGGGGAGCTGTTTTTT. This codes for CASSTGLAGGNTGELFF.